The 6 T cell receptor beta chains presented below share a single source sample, sequenced in a study of blood T cell repertoires in COVID-19. Measured with immunoSEQ multiplex PCR; TCRdb has only the in-frame clones, and not every one. Altogether approximately 210,000 clones are present, roughly 84% being singletons, with the ten largest covering around 7%. The sequencing input was PBMCs or T cells enriched from blood (not recorded which). The source is a man aged 30-40 years in a cohort exposed to, infected with or recovered from COVID-19 (not recorded which).

This clone came up once. The chain employs TRBV4-3 and TRBJ2-2; D is unresolved. V lost 0 bases and J lost 7, with 3 bases in between. Germline CDR1 reads LGHNA; CDR2 reads YSLEER. This CDR3 has 12 residues. The CDR3 region is CASSQDFGELFF. In DNA, the CDR3 is TGCGCCAGCAGCCAAGACTTCGGGGAGCTGTTTTTT.

The chain has TRBV28 and TRBJ2-1, with TRBD1 matching 7 bases. The V gene end was trimmed by 5 bases and the J gene end by 8 bases; junction bases not matched to a gene: 12. Germline CDR1 and CDR2: MDHEN and SYDVKM. The CDR3 runs to 15 residues. This chain's CDR3 is CASSANRGPNHEQFF. CDR3 bases: TGTGCCAGCAGTGCGAACAGGGGTCCTAATCATGAGCAGTTCTTC.

The rearrangement joins TRBV27 to TRBJ2-5; 9 positions agree with TRBD1. From germline, CDR1 is MNHEY and CDR2 SMNVEV (reference sequence). Trimming at V came to 0 bases and at J to 5 bases, leaving 7 bases not matched to a gene. The CDR3 covers 16 residues. CDR3 in amino acids: CASSLSRTGAQETQYF. As DNA, the CDR3 is TGTGCCAGCAGTTTATCCAGGACAGGGGCACAGGAGACCCAGTACTTC.

V usage is TRBV3-1 (or the pseudogene TRBV3-2) and J usage is TRBJ2-3; the D gene is possibly TRBD2 (7 bases). The CDR3 is 16 residues long. V lost 0 bases and J lost 5, with 15 bases in between. The germline gives CDR1 LGHDT, CDR2 YNNKEL (reference sequence). This chain's CDR3 is CASSQDSGGRGDTQYF. CDR3 bases: TGTGCCAGCAGCCAAGATTCGGGGGGCCGAGGAGATACGCAGTATTTT.

This clone was seen a few times. This chain links TRBV7-3 with TRBJ2-2; 8 bases are shared with TRBD1. V shed 6 bases and J 4 bases; nucleotides not matched to a gene: 4. The V gene's germline CDR1 is SGHTA and CDR2 FQGTGA. The CDR3 has 14 residues. The CDR3 nucleotides read TGTGCCAGCAGGCCAGGGGGCAGCACCGGGGAGCTGTTTTTT. Translation: CASRPGGSTGELFF.

The table lists this clone with a few counts. The chain combines TRBV19 with TRBJ2-1; 9 bases align to TRBD2. Germline CDR1 reads LNHDA; CDR2 reads SQIVND (reference sequence). V shed 10 bases and J 6 bases; nucleotides not matched to a gene: 7. The CDR3 runs to 13 residues. CDR3 protein: CATSREGGNEQFF. CDR3 coding DNA: TGTGCCACCTCGCGGGAGGGGGGCAATGAGCAGTTCTTC.